This T cell receptor beta chain was obtained from a study of metastatic and nonmetastatic thyroid tumors. Overall study results and limits: It was reportedly found that TCR beta diversity was significantly higher in malignant thyroid tumors than in benign nodules, a difference seen in both blood and tumor samples.

The CDR3 extends over 15 amino acids. CDR1 SGDLS and CDR2 YYNGEE come from the germline V gene. Each patient went into thyroid surgery without having received any treatment. Notes on this clone: The antigen remains undetermined. One end of the junction is discordant with germline, which a read error may explain.

Original analysis: CDR3 was compared across clinicopathological groups, and the resulting differences were used to build a distant-metastasis classifier for papillary thyroid cancer. TCRdb re-called the PCR reads with MiXCR. The V and J calls, along with clone size, are taken from TCRdb and not from the paper's own processing. Among 43,000 or so clones, under 20% were seen once, and the ten largest hold 20% to 25%. The J gene is TRBJ2-2, the V gene TRBV9, with 7 bases fitting TRBD1. The receptor comes from a female donor with papillary thyroid cancer or a benign thyroid nodule (not recorded which). Some clones in this sample may be carry-over from other donors' samples. Sequenced material: blood. The CDR3 DNA sequence: TGTGCCAGTAGCGCCCGACAGGGTTGCACCGGGGAGCTGTTTTTT. Protein product: CASSARQGCTGELFF.